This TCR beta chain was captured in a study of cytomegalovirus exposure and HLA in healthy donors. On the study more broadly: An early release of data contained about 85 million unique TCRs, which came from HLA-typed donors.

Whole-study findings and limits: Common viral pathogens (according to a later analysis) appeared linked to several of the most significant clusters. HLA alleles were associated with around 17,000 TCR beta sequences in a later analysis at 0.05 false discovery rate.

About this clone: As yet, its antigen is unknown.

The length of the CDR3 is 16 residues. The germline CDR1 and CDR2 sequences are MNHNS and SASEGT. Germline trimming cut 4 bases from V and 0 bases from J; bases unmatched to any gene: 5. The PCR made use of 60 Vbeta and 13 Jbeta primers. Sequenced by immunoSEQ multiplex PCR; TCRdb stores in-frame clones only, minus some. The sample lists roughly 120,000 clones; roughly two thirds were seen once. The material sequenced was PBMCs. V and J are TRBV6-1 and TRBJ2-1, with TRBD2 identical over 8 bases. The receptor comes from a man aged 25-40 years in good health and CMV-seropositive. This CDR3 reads CASSGVLADSYNEQFF. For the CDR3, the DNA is TGTGCCAGCAGTGGGGTACTAGCGGACTCCTACAATGAGCAGTTCTTC.